These T cell receptor beta chains were read from a single sample in a study of T-cell memory formation after mild COVID-19. TCRdb analysed the 5' RACE reads with MiXCR anew, one entry per CDR3 protein. The sample lists some 320,000 distinct CDR3 sequences, approximately 16% occurring once. The specimen sequenced was PBMCs or a T cell subset sorted from them (not recorded which). The source is a man aged 18-30 years who had mild COVID-19 (a few samples of this study predate the infection). Cell type and time point are not known. CDR3s include the opening cysteine and the closing phenylalanine or tryptophan. The D gene is left open where the match is weak. Clone size appears in some rows only: once, few, many, or a class for an expanded clone.

>-|TRBJ2-3|TRBV20-1|many
TGCAGTGCTGCGGGGATTAGCACAGATACGCAGTATTTT
CSAAGISTDTQYF
>TRBD1|TRBJ2-1|TRBV5-1|-
TGCGCCAGCAGCTTGTGGGACAGGTTCGGCAATGAGCAGTTCTTC
CASSLWDRFGNEQFF
>-|TRBJ2-1|TRBV5-5|-
TGTGCCAGCAGCTTTGAGGACTACTACAATGAGCAGTTCTTC
CASSFEDYYNEQFF
>-|TRBJ2-7|TRBV4-2|few
TGTGCCAGCAGCCAAGATCCTCCTCCGGCGAATGAGCAGTACTTC
CASSQDPPPANEQYF
>-|TRBJ2-5|TRBV7-2|few
TGTGCCAGCAGCTTATACAGGGATGTAGAGACCCAGTACTTC
CASSLYRDVETQYF
>-|TRBJ2-6|TRBV28|-
TGTGCCAGCACCGGAACACGAGCTAGCCCTGGGGCCAACGTCCTGACTTTC
CASTGTRASPGANVLTF
>-|TRBJ2-7|TRBV3-1|few
TGTGCCAGCAGCCAAATCCTACCTGGGGCCGAGCAGTACTTC
CASSQILPGAEQYF
>-|TRBJ1-6|TRBV6-2/TRBV6-3|few
TGTGCCAGCTCCCCTGGGACAATGAGTTCACCCCTCCACTTT
CASSPGTMSSPLHF
>-|TRBJ2-6|TRBV5-1|few
TGCGCCAGCAGCTTGAAGGGGGCTGGGGCCAACGTCCTGACTTTC
CASSLKGAGANVLTF
>-|TRBJ1-5|TRBV15|-
TGTGCCACCAGCAGAGATGGGAGGGGCATTCAGCCCCAGCATTTT
CATSRDGRGIQPQHF
>-|TRBJ2-1|TRBV27|few
TGTGCCAGCTCCAGTTACAAGAGCAATGAGCAGTTCTTC
CASSSYKSNEQFF
>TRBD2|TRBJ2-1|TRBV6-4|many
TGTGCCAGCAGTGAAACTAGCGGGGGGGCACATGAGCAGTTCTTC
CASSETSGGAHEQFF
>-|TRBJ2-7|TRBV12-3/TRBV12-4|-
TGTGCCAGCAGTTTAGGGTTCGACAGCAACGAGCAGTACTTC
CASSLGFDSNEQYF
>-|TRBJ1-2|TRBV6-1|few
TGTGCCAGCAGTGGTTACAGCTCCAACTATGGCTACACCTTC
CASSGYSSNYGYTF
>-|TRBJ2-1|TRBV7-8|-
TGTGCCAGCAGCTTACGGTCACTCACAAATGAGCAGTTCTTC
CASSLRSLTNEQFF
>-|TRBJ1-1|TRBV6-5|few
TGTGCCAGCAGTTACTTGGGGTATTGGGACACTGAAGCTTTCTTT
CASSYLGYWDTEAFF
>-|TRBJ2-7|TRBV5-1|many
TGCGCCAGCAGCTTGGTTGGGCACTCCTACGAGCAGTACTTC
CASSLVGHSYEQYF
>-|TRBJ2-2|TRBV5-1|-
TGCGCCAGCAGCCCTTCCCAGGTCCCGAACACCGGGGAGCTGTTTTTT
CASSPSQVPNTGELFF
>-|TRBJ1-5|TRBV12-3/TRBV12-4|-
TGTGCCAGCAGTTTAGCAGCAGCCAATCAGCCCCAGCATTTT
CASSLAAANQPQHF
>-|TRBJ2-5|TRBV5-1|-
TGCGCCAGCAGGAGGGAGACCCAAGAGACCCAGTACTTC
CASRRETQETQYF
>TRBD1|TRBJ2-3|TRBV6-6|few
TGTGCCAGCAGTTACCGGGACAGGCCCTTCAGCACAGATACGCAGTATTTT
CASSYRDRPFSTDTQYF
>-|TRBJ2-7|TRBV7-9|few
TGTGCCAGCAGCTCGTTTCAGGAATACGAGCAGTACTTC
CASSSFQEYEQYF
>-|TRBJ1-1|TRBV4-1|many
TGCGCCAGCAGCCAAGAGGGCCGGGGTGGGAGCACTGAAGCTTTCTTT
CASSQEGRGGSTEAFF
>TRBD1|TRBJ1-2|TRBV4-1|-
TGCGCCAGCAGCCAAGATCGAGGACAGGGGTCTGGCTACACCTTC
CASSQDRGQGSGYTF
>TRBD2|TRBJ2-7|TRBV6-2/TRBV6-3|few
TGTGCCAGCAGTCCCGGGACTAGCGAGATCTACGAGCAGTACTTC
CASSPGTSEIYEQYF
>-|TRBJ1-2|TRBV9|many
TGTGCCAGCAGTCCGGCTAACTATGGCTACACCTTC
CASSPANYGYTF
>-|TRBJ2-1|TRBV7-2|-
TGTGCCAGCAGCTTGGCCCCGGGACTCCGCTACAATGAGCAGTTCTTC
CASSLAPGLRYNEQFF
>-|TRBJ2-1|TRBV6-2/TRBV6-3|few
TGTGCCAGCAGTTACTCGATTCTATCCCCCACACACAATGAGCAGTTCTTC
CASSYSILSPTHNEQFF
>-|TRBJ2-2|TRBV29-1|few
TGCAGCGTTGAAGACGGACTCCTTAACACCGGGGAGCTGTTTTTT
CSVEDGLLNTGELFF
>-|TRBJ2-6|TRBV15|few
TGTGCCACCAGCGGCCCGGGACTTGATATGTCTGGGGCCAACGTCCTGACTTTC
CATSGPGLDMSGANVLTF
>TRBD2|TRBJ2-5|TRBV5-1|few
TGCGCCAGCAGCTCGGGACTAGATCAGGACCAGTACTTC
CASSSGLDQDQYF
>-|TRBJ2-1|TRBV7-8|-
TGTGCCAGCACCGCCGACTTATACAATGAGCAGTTCTTC
CASTADLYNEQFF
>TRBD1|TRBJ1-6|TRBV9|few
TGTGCCAGCAAGGGACAGGGGAATTCACCCCTCCACTTT
CASKGQGNSPLHF
>-|TRBJ1-2|TRBV4-3|-
TGCGCCAGCAGCCAAGGCTACTCATCTAACTATGGCTACACCTTC
CASSQGYSSNYGYTF
>-|TRBJ2-7|TRBV7-9|-
TGTGCCAGCAGCTTACCTCTAGGGGACAACTACGAGCAGTACTTC
CASSLPLGDNYEQYF
>-|TRBJ1-6|TRBV4-1|few
TGCGCCAGCAGCCAAGATACTGGGTCACCCCTCCACTTT
CASSQDTGSPLHF
>-|TRBJ2-5|TRBV14|few
TGTGCCAGCAGCCAAAACAGCCAAGAGACCCAGTACTTC
CASSQNSQETQYF
>-|TRBJ2-3|TRBV2|few
TGTGCCAGCAGAACCCAAGGGGGGGCGGAAGATACGCAGTATTTT
CASRTQGGAEDTQYF
>TRBD2|TRBJ2-3|TRBV4-3|-
TGCGCCAGCAGCCAAGACGGAACTAGCGGGGCACAGTATTTT
CASSQDGTSGAQYF
>-|TRBJ2-3|TRBV4-3|many
TGCGCCAGCAGCCAAGATCCGGGAGATACGCAGTATTTT
CASSQDPGDTQYF
>TRBD1|TRBJ1-2|TRBV12-3/TRBV12-4|few
TGTGCCAGCAGTTTGACGGCCGAGACAGGGTCGAACTATGGCTACACCTTC
CASSLTAETGSNYGYTF
>-|TRBJ1-1|TRBV6-2/TRBV6-3|few
TGTGCCAGCAGTTACAGGTTAGAGAACACTGAAGCTTTCTTT
CASSYRLENTEAFF
>TRBD1|TRBJ2-5|TRBV6-6|-
TGTGCCAGCAGAGCGCCCGGGACAGGGGGAATAGAGACCCAGTACTTC
CASRAPGTGGIETQYF
>TRBD2|TRBJ2-1|TRBV7-9|few
TGTGCCAGCAGCTCCGGACTAGCGGCTCTCTCCTACAATGAGCAGTTCTTC
CASSSGLAALSYNEQFF
>-|TRBJ1-1|TRBV6-5|-
TGTGCCAGCAGTTACTCGCGGGCGAACACTGAAGCTTTCTTT
CASSYSRANTEAFF
>-|TRBJ1-5|TRBV11-2|-
TGTGCCAGCAGCTTAGATCTCGTCAATCAGCCCCAGCATTTT
CASSLDLVNQPQHF